The 13 T cell receptor beta chains reported below all come from one sample, sequenced in a study of CXCR3-negative and CXCR3-positive naive CD8 T cells. Researchers prepared the TRB cDNA libraries using 5' RACE with UMI labels. Using the 5' RACE reads, TCRdb records one entry per CDR3 protein without DNA. Its table records 43,000 or so distinct CDR3 sequences. Sequenced input: naive CXCR3- CD8+ T cells from blood. Documented subset: CD45RO-CCR7+CD27+CD95- naive CD8+ T cells lacking CXCR3 (TNR3-). Every receptor here comes from a human donor in good health. Some clones in this sample may be carry-over from other donors' samples.

The chain links TRBV12-3 or TRBV12-4 to TRBJ2-7; lacking DNA, the TRBD1 call made by TCRdb goes unchecked. The CDR3 spans 13 residues. This chain's CDR3 is CASRGQGGYEQYF.

The chain has TRBV7-9 and TRBJ2-1; TCRdb calls TRBD2, which cannot be checked without DNA. Germline V lookup: CDR1 SEHNR, CDR2 FQNEAQ (reference sequence). The CDR3 has 16 residues. CDR3 sequence reads: CASQPNERPSYNEQFF.

The CDR3 region is CAISDSWNQPQHF. The chain carries TRBV10-3 and TRBJ1-5. Germline CDR1 and CDR2: ENHRY and SYGVKD. The CDR3 spans 13 residues.

The chain combines TRBV20-1 with TRBJ2-7; the D call from TCRdb, TRBD1, cannot be confirmed without DNA. From germline, CDR1 is DFQATT and CDR2 SNEGSKA (reference sequence). This CDR3 region has 15 residues. The CDR3 sequence is CSARDLGGGPYEQYF.

The chain employs TRBV4-1 and TRBJ1-4; the D gene TCRdb calls, TRBD1, cannot be checked with no DNA. Germline-derived CDR1 and CDR2 are MGHRA and YSYEKL. The CDR3 has 15 amino acids. CDR3: CASSQEGATDEKLFF.

V is TRBV7-6 and J is TRBJ2-7; TCRdb calls TRBD1, which cannot be checked without DNA. The length of the CDR3 is 15 residues. Germline CDR1 SGHVS, CDR2 FNYEAQ. The CDR3 sequence is CASSLVGGTGYEQQF.

The chain uses TRBV6-5 and TRBJ2-7; TCRdb returns TRBD1, unconfirmable since there is no DNA. The germline gives CDR1 MNHEY, CDR2 SVGAGI. The CDR3 is 15 amino acids. CDR3 protein: CASRSPRTGWYEQYF.

This CDR3 reads CASRWPPVGTGELFF. The V gene is TRBV19, the J gene TRBJ2-2. There are 15 residues in the CDR3. Germline lookup yields CDR1 LNHDA and CDR2 SQIVND (reference sequence).

V gene TRBV7-9 combines with J gene TRBJ2-7; TCRdb picks TRBD1, but there is no DNA to check that call. The germline gives CDR1 SEHNR, CDR2 FQNEAQ (reference sequence). There are 12 residues in the CDR3. The CDR3 is CASSSPADEQYF. The complete variable domain, with remaining parts taken from reference TRBV7-9 and TRBJ2-7, reads DTGVSQNPRHKITKRGQNVTFRCDPISEHNRLYWYRQTLGQGPEFLTYFQNEAQLEKSRLLSDRFSAERPKGSFSTLEIQRTEQGDSAMYLCASSSPADEQYFGPGTRLTVT.

Frequency places this clonotype as medium-sized. The CDR3 is CASSQAGAAGDTQYF. This rearrangement joins TRBV4-2 to TRBJ2-3; there is no DNA to check the TCRdb D call of TRBD1. Germline V gene lookup returns CDR1 LGHNA and CDR2 YNFKEQ. The CDR3 has 15 residues.

This sequence joins TRBV6-5 and TRBJ2-2. This CDR3 region has 12 residues. CDR1 and CDR2 (germline): MNHEY, SVGAGI. CDR3 residues: CASSYSTGELFF.

The CDR3 reads CASATIPTGEKLFF. The genes are TRBV7-2 and TRBJ1-4. Germline CDR1 is SGHTA and CDR2 is FQGNSA. The CDR3 is 14 amino acids.

The V gene is TRBV7-9, the J gene TRBJ2-2; TCRdb returns TRBD1, unconfirmable since there is no DNA. Germline V gene lookup returns CDR1 SEHNR and CDR2 FQNEAQ (reference sequence). The length of the CDR3 is 14 residues. The CDR3 region is CANSGVVDTGELFF. Using reference TRBV7-9 and TRBJ2-2 for the parts outside the CDR3, the full variable domain is DTGVSQNPRHKITKRGQNVTFRCDPISEHNRLYWYRQTLGQGPEFLTYFQNEAQLEKSRLLSDRFSAERPKGSFSTLEIQRTEQGDSAMYLCANSGVVDTGELFFGEGSRLTVL.